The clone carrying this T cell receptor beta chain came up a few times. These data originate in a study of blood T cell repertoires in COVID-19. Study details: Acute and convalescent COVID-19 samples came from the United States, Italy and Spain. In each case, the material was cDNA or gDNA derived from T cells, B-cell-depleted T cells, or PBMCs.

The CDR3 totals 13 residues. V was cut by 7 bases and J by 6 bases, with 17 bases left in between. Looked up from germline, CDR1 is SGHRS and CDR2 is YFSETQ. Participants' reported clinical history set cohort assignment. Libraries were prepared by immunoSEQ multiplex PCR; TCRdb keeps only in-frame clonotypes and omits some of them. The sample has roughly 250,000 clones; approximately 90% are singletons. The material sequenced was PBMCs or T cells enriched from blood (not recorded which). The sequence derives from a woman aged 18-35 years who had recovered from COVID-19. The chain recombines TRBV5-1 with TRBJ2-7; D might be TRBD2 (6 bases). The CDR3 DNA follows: TGCGCCAGCGCCGGGACCACCGGGGGCGAGCAGTACTTC. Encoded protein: CASAGTTGGEQYF.